The rows below give T cell receptor beta chains drawn from one sample of a study of blood T cell repertoires in COVID-19. Clones were sequenced by immunoSEQ multiplex PCR, and TCRdb holds only the in-frame ones, with some missing. The sample records approximately 80,000 clones, around 81% being singletons. Sequencing used peripheral blood. Receptors were obtained from a human donor in a cohort sampled during active COVID-19. Both conserved end residues are part of each CDR3. D genes are given only for firm matches. Not all rows give a size; the values are once, few, many and, for expanded clones, a class.

V,length,size,J,D,CDR3,DNA
TRBV6-2/TRBV6-3,16,.,TRBJ2-5,TRBD2,CASSSRTSGRMETQYF,TGTGCCAGCAGTTCGCGGACTAGCGGGAGAATGGAGACCCAGTACTTC
TRBV7-2,15,.,TRBJ1-2,TRBD1,CASSRNTGQVGGYTF,TGTGCCAGCAGCCGTAATACCGGACAGGTGGGGGGCTACACCTTC
TRBV3-1/TRBV3-2,15,.,TRBJ1-2,.,CASSQDTGSYYGYTF,TGTGCCAGCAGCCAAGACACGGGGTCCTACTATGGCTACACCTTC
TRBV6-2/TRBV6-3,16,.,TRBJ2-5,TRBD1,CASSYGPGQGAETQYF,TGTGCCAGCAGTTATGGCCCGGGACAGGGGGCAGAGACCCAGTACTTC
TRBV5-4,13,.,TRBJ2-7,TRBD1,CASSPDRGYEQYF,TGTGCCAGCAGCCCTGACAGGGGCTACGAGCAGTACTTC
TRBV25-1,14,.,TRBJ1-2,.,CASSAGAGGYGYTF,TGTGCCAGCAGTGCGGGGGCGGGGGGTTATGGCTACACCTTC
TRBV24-1,15,.,TRBJ1-1,TRBD1,CATRRSGQGNTEAFF,TGTGCCACCAGACGATCGGGACAGGGGAACACTGAAGCTTTCTTT
TRBV7-8,15,few,TRBJ2-7,.,CASSLARTTSYEQYF,TGTGCCAGCAGCTTAGCTAGGACAACATCCTACGAGCAGTACTTC
TRBV6-5,13,.,TRBJ1-2,.,CAAPGLSDYGYTF,TGTGCCGCCCCGGGGTTATCGGACTATGGCTACACCTTC
TRBV6-2/TRBV6-3,16,.,TRBJ2-1,TRBD2,CASSPLSGGSYNEQFF,TGTGCCAGCAGTCCCCTTAGCGGGGGGTCCTACAATGAGCAGTTCTTC
TRBV2,15,.,TRBJ2-2,TRBD1,CASSPGQGRTGELFF,TGTGCCAGCAGCCCGGGACAGGGGCGGACCGGGGAGCTGTTTTTT
TRBV27,16,.,TRBJ2-7,.,CASSTSGTGSSYEQYF,TGTGCCAGCAGTACGTCCGGGACTGGGAGCTCCTACGAGCAGTACTTC
TRBV4-1,15,.,TRBJ2-7,TRBD2,CASSTTSGGRGEQYF,TGCGCCAGCAGCACGACGAGCGGGGGTCGGGGCGAGCAGTACTTC
TRBV6-5,15,.,TRBJ2-2,TRBD1,CASSRGQGLFGELFF,TGTGCCAGCAGTCGCGGACAGGGGTTGTTCGGGGAGCTGTTTTTT
TRBV27,14,.,TRBJ2-1,TRBD2,CASSWVNVRGGEFF,TGTGCCAGCAGTTGGGTAAACGTTCGGGGAGGGGAGTTCTTC
TRBV11-2,12,.,TRBJ2-5,.,CASSLALETQYF,TGTGCCAGCAGCTTAGCTCTGGAGACCCAGTACTTC
TRBV19,15,.,TRBJ2-3,TRBD1,CASSIQGAWADTQYF,TGTGCCAGTAGTATCCAGGGGGCCTGGGCAGATACGCAGTATTTT
TRBV10-1,13,.,TRBJ2-4,TRBD1,CASSDQRTGWLAF,TGCGCCAGCAGTGACCAACGGACAGGGTGGTTAGCCTTC
TRBV9,14,once,TRBJ2-1,TRBD2,CASSTSGLYNEQFF,TGTGCCAGCAGCACTAGCGGCCTCTACAATGAGCAGTTCTTC
TRBV9,15,.,TRBJ2-1,TRBD2,CASTPGGLSSREQFF,TGTGCCAGCACCCCGGGGGGACTTTCCTCGCGCGAGCAGTTCTTC
TRBV5-1,18,.,TRBJ2-2,.,CASSFRGQNLANTGELFF,TGCGCCAGCAGCTTTAGGGGCCAGAACCTCGCGAACACCGGGGAGCTGTTTTTT
TRBV11-3,14,.,TRBJ2-2,.,CASSGQSNTGELFF,TGTGCCAGCAGCGGACAGTCGAACACCGGGGAGCTGTTTTTT
TRBV29-1,13,.,TRBJ1-5,TRBD1,CSVWDRGNQPQHF,TGCAGCGTGTGGGACAGGGGAAATCAGCCCCAGCATTTT
TRBV7-3,14,.,TRBJ1-2,.,CASSLRADNYGYTF,TGTGCCAGCAGCTTAAGGGCAGACAACTATGGCTACACCTTC
TRBV5-4,14,.,TRBJ2-1,.,CASSLVTSNNEQFF,TGTGCCAGCAGCTTGGTGACTAGTAACAATGAGCAGTTCTTC
TRBV3-1/TRBV3-2,18,.,TRBJ2-6,TRBD1,CASSQTGGLSEGANVLTF,TGTGCCAGCAGCCAAACAGGGGGACTCAGCGAGGGGGCCAACGTCCTGACTTTC
TRBV5-4,14,.,TRBJ2-7,.,CASSLKGGDFEQYF,TGTGCCAGCAGCTTGAAAGGGGGGGACTTCGAGCAGTACTTC
TRBV14,13,.,TRBJ2-1,.,CASGSGYYNEQFF,TGTGCCAGCGGTAGCGGATACTACAATGAGCAGTTCTTC
TRBV4-1,12,.,TRBJ2-7,.,CASSQETGEQYF,TGCGCCAGCAGCCAAGAGACGGGAGAACAGTACTTC
TRBV6-4,14,few,TRBJ2-1,TRBD2,CASSRTSETTEQFF,TGTGCCAGCAGCCGGACTAGCGAAACGACTGAGCAGTTCTTC